These 8 T cell receptor beta chains share one sample of origin, sequenced in a study of memory CD4+ T cells and cytomegalovirus serostatus (dated by TCRdb to the late 2010s). Library generation was performed with the immunoSEQ multiplex PCR assay. TCRdb retrieved this table from immuneACCESS and kept in-frame rearrangements only. Not all clones are present; in checked studies, unresolved V genes account for under half, and no reason is known for the remainder. This sample comprises almost 55,000 clones, around three quarters of them detected only once. The ten largest clonotypes hold around 1.5% of the sample. Single viable CD3+CD4+CD8-CD45RO+ cells were sorted as memory CD4+ T cells on a FACSAria II. The sample was memory CD4+ T cells from blood. These receptors were collected from an adult in good health and CMV-seronegative.

The chain links TRBV25-1 to TRBJ1-2, with D perhaps matching TRBD1 (5 bases). This CDR3 region has 14 residues. V was clipped by 7 bases and J by 6 bases, with 18 bases between them. CDR1 and CDR2 (germline): MGHDK, SYGVNS. CDR3: CASTKGTLGHGYTF. The CDR3 DNA reads as TGTGCCAGCACCAAAGGGACCTTAGGCCATGGCTACACCTTC.

The chain is built from TRBV5-6 and TRBJ2-3; 15 bases are a match to TRBD2. Germline V gene lookup returns CDR1 SGHDT and CDR2 YYEEEE. This CDR3 has 15 amino acids. J was trimmed by 4 bases and V by 4 bases; bases with no gene match: 1. The CDR3 sequence: CASSRTSGGADTQYF. The CDR3, as DNA: TGTGCCAGCAGCAGGACTAGCGGGGGGGCAGATACGCAGTATTTT.

Concerning this clone itself: A junction end diverges from the germline sequence, so it may reflect a read error. The rearrangement links TRBV7-7 to TRBJ2-2; D tentatively fits TRBD1 or TRBD2 (6 bases each). The CDR3 spans 15 residues. Per the germline V gene, CDR1 is SSHAT and CDR2 is FNYEAQ (reference sequence). The DNA of the CDR3 is TGTGCTAGCAGCTTACGGGGGCCTTACACCGGGGAGCTGTTTTTT. It yields the protein CASSLRGPYTGELFF.

The CDR3 nucleotides are TGTGCCAGCAGTGAAACTCTAGGGTGGTCAGTGAACACTGAAGCTTTCTTT. It translates to CASSETLGWSVNTEAFF. The chain links TRBV6-1 to TRBJ1-1; no definite D call. From germline, CDR1 is MNHNS and CDR2 SASEGT. The CDR3 consists of 17 residues. Trimming removed 2 bases at V and 0 bases at J, with 16 bases between.

The chain has TRBV5-4 and TRBJ1-3; TRBD1 matches 9 bases. Germline V CDR1 and CDR2: SGHNT, YYREEE (reference sequence). V lost 4 bases to trimming and J lost 4 bases; unmatched junction nucleotides: 6. This CDR3 comprises 15 residues. CDR3 residues: CASSQGTGTGNTIYF. DNA of the CDR3: TGTGCCAGCAGCCAGGGGACAGGGACGGGAAACACCATATATTTT.

Only one count was recorded for this clone. CDR3 sequence reads: CASSSGTTPSKTQYF. The CDR3 DNA sequence: TGCGCCAGCAGTTCCGGGACTACTCCTTCGAAGACCCAGTACTTC. The chain has TRBV5-1 and TRBJ2-5; TRBD2 matches at 7 bases. The CDR3 runs to 15 residues. Trimming at V came to 5 bases and at J to 6 bases, leaving 13 bases not matched to a gene. Germline CDR1 SGHRS, CDR2 YFSETQ.

The V and J genes are TRBV18 and TRBJ1-3; D gene ambiguous. Germline V gene lookup returns CDR1 KGHSH and CDR2 LQKENI. V lost 3 bases and J lost 1, with 16 bases in between. This CDR3 spans 17 amino acids. The CDR3 is CASSPFNSPFSGNTIYF. CDR3 DNA: TGTGCCAGCTCACCGTTTAACAGTCCTTTTTCTGGAAACACCATATATTTT. Based on the CDR3 plus reference TRBV18 and TRBJ1-3, the full variable domain is NAGVMQNPRHLVRRRGQEARLRCSPMKGHSHVYWYRQLPEEGLKFMVYLQKENIIDESGMPKERFSAEFPKEGPSILRIQQVVRGDSAAYFCASSPFNSPFSGNTIYFGEGSWLTVV.

The chain carries TRBV4-3 and TRBJ2-6, with TRBD1 as a possible D gene (5 bases). V was shortened by 0 bases and J by 2 bases, with 17 bases between the two germline ends. CDR3 length: 19 residues. Germline assignment: CDR1 LGHNA and CDR2 YSLEER. The CDR3 DNA follows: TGCGCCAGCAGCCAAGAATTTTTAGACAGCGAAACTGGGGCCAACGTCCTGACTTTC. Its protein product is CASSQEFLDSETGANVLTF.